The T cell receptor beta chain under discussion was sequenced for a study of control samples from healthy donors and cancer patients. CDR3 length: 13 residues. The data were produced by immunoSEQ multiplex PCR, yet TCRdb's version contains in-frame clones alone and is incomplete. The sample lists approximately 100,000 clones; about 86% were seen once. The chain links TRBV21-1 to TRBJ2-4; the table's D call, TRBD2, was not checked against the DNA. TRBV21-1 is marked as a pseudogene. The source is a man under 40 in good health. The specimen was blood. The CDR3 sequence is CASSKAGRNIQYF. The CDR3 coding sequence is TGTGCCAGCAGCAAGGCGGGACGAAACATTCAGTACTTC.